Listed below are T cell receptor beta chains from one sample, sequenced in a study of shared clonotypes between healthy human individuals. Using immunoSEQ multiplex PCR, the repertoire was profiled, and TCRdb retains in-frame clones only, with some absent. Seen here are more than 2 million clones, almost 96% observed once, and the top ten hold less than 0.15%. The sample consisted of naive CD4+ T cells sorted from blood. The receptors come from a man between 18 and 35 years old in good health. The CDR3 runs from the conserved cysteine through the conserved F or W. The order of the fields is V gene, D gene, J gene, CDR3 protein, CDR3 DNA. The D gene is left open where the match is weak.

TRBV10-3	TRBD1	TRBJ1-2	CAISDDRVGGYTF	TGTGCCATCAGTGATGACAGGGTAGGTGGCTACACCTTC
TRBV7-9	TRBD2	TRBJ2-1	CASSLRLAGGTHNEQFF	TGTGCCAGCAGCTTACGACTAGCGGGGGGGACCCACAATGAGCAGTTCTTC
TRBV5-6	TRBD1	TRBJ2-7	CASSRGQGSGFYEQYF	TGTGCCAGCAGCCGGGGACAGGGTTCAGGCTTCTACGAGCAGTACTTC
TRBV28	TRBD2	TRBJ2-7	CASSSPGGEPHYEQYF	TGTGCCAGCAGTTCCCCGGGGGGGGAGCCCCATTACGAGCAGTACTTC
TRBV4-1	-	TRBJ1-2	CASSQPRRGRLNYGYTF	TGCGCCAGCAGCCAGCCGAGGCGGGGGAGGCTTAACTATGGCTACACCTTC
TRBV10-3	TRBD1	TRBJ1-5	CAINSGTGEGQPQHF	TGTGCCATTAACTCCGGGACAGGGGAGGGTCAGCCCCAGCATTTT
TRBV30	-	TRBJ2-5	CAWSITRDIRETQYF	TGTGCCTGGAGTATTACGCGGGACATTCGGGAGACCCAGTACTTC
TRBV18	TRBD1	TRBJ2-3	CASSPYPGTGGTDTQYF	TGTGCCAGCTCACCATACCCCGGGACAGGGGGCACAGATACGCAGTATTTT
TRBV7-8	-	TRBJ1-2	CASSLVGNYGYTF	TGTGCCAGCAGCTTAGTCGGCAACTATGGCTACACCTTC
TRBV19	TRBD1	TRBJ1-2	CASSHSTGRNYGYTF	TGTGCCAGTAGCCACTCGACAGGGAGGAACTATGGCTACACCTTC
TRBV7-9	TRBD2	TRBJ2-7	CASSFGTSGRNEQYF	TGTGCCAGCAGCTTCGGGACTAGCGGGAGAAACGAGCAGTACTTC
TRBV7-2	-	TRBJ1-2	CASSSPVGYYGYTF	TGTGCCAGCAGCTCCCCCGTCGGGTACTATGGCTACACCTTC
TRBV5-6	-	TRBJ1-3	CASSLRLRHITGNTIYF	TGTGCCAGCAGCTTGAGGCTGCGGCATATCACTGGAAACACCATATATTTT
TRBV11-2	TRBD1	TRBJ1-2	CASSLGGQRIGGYTF	TGTGCCAGCAGCCTTGGGGGACAGAGGATAGGTGGCTACACCTTC
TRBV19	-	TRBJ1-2	CASTGAGAFGYTF	TGTGCCAGTACGGGTGCGGGGGCTTTTGGCTACACCTTC
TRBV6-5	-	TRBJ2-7	CASSASGVVHEQYF	TGTGCCAGCAGTGCCTCGGGGGTCGTCCACGAGCAGTACTTC
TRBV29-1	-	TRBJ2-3	CSVARGGTDTQYF	TGCAGCGTTGCCAGGGGAGGCACAGATACGCAGTATTTT